The next 23 T cell receptor beta chains were all read from a single sample in a study of blood T cell repertoires in COVID-19. Some clones are missing from TCRdb's copy, which holds only in-frame ones; the method was immunoSEQ multiplex PCR. Altogether roughly 79,000 clones are present, approximately 82% being singletons, with the ten largest covering approximately 7%. Sequenced material: peripheral blood. The receptor set was obtained from a human donor in a cohort sampled during active COVID-19.

The chain employs TRBV5-4 and TRBJ2-7; perhaps TRBD2 as D (7 bases). Germline loops: CDR1 SGHNT, CDR2 YYREEE (reference sequence). V lost 4 bases and J 4 bases, leaving 18 bases between the germline ends. The CDR3 has 15 amino acids. The CDR3 region is CASSTDQGRAYEQYF. For the CDR3, the DNA is TGTGCCAGCAGCACCGATCAGGGGAGGGCGTACGAGCAGTACTTC.

The chain carries TRBV12-3 or TRBV12-4 and TRBJ1-6; D gene uncertain. V lost 1 base and J 8 bases, leaving 6 bases between the germline ends. CDR3 length equals 13 residues. In DNA, the CDR3 is TGTGCCAGCAGTTTAGTCGGGGATTCACCCCTCCACTTT. Its translation is CASSLVGDSPLHF.

This clone appeared a single time. The gene calls are TRBV7-9 and TRBJ2-7; possible D gene TRBD2, 5 bases. Trimming took off 5 bases at V and 3 bases at J, with 17 bases between the two ends. The CDR3 has 15 amino acids. Germline V lookup: CDR1 SEHNR, CDR2 FQNEAQ (reference sequence). The CDR3 loop is CASSREGDTNYEQYF. CDR3 sequence (DNA): TGTGCCAGCAGCCGAGAGGGTGACACCAACTACGAGCAGTACTTC.

The V and J genes are TRBV5-1 and TRBJ1-1; a possible D gene is TRBD1 (6 bases). CDR1 and CDR2 (germline): SGHRS, YFSETQ. Trimming removed 4 bases from V and 2 bases from J, with 18 bases in between. The CDR3 is made up of 16 amino acids. In DNA form, the CDR3 reads TGCGCCAGCAGCCCAACAACCGGGACAACTAACACTGAAGCTTTCTTT. It translates to CASSPTTGTTNTEAFF.

This clone appeared a few times. CDR3 bases: TGTGCCAGCAGTAGGGGACAGGGTGGAGAGCAGTACTTC. Its translation is CASSRGQGGEQYF. The rearrangement joins TRBV6-5 to TRBJ2-7, with TRBD1 matching 9 bases. This CDR3 region has 13 residues. Trimming took 5 bases from V and 7 from J; bases not matched to a gene: 6. Per the germline V gene, CDR1 is MNHEY and CDR2 is SVGAGI.

V is TRBV3-1 (or the pseudogene TRBV3-2) and J is TRBJ2-4; D is ambiguous. This CDR3 contains 17 residues. Per the germline V gene, CDR1 is LGHDT and CDR2 is YNNKEL (reference sequence). The V end was cut by 1 base, the J end by 0 bases, with 13 bases between. The CDR3 coding sequence is TGTGCCAGCAGCCAAGGCTCGGTGCGGCTAGCCAAAAACATTCAGTACTTC. This translates into CASSQGSVRLAKNIQYF.

The chain joins TRBV4-1 to TRBJ2-6; 12 bases are shared with TRBD1. Looked up from germline, CDR1 is MGHRA and CDR2 is YSYEKL. This CDR3 is 19 amino acids long. The V and J ends lost 4 bases and 3 bases, in that order; junction bases with no gene match: 10. CDR3 DNA: TGCGCCAGCAGCCCTACCCCGGGACAGGGGGCGCGTGGGGCCAACGTCCTGACTTTC. It translates to CASSPTPGQGARGANVLTF.

The chain couples TRBV19 to TRBJ1-1; 9 nucleotides agree with TRBD1. The ends lost 7 bases at V and 8 bases at J; junction bases unmatched: 11. Germline CDR1 reads LNHDA; CDR2 reads SQIVND (reference sequence). CDR3 length equals 14 residues. For the CDR3, the DNA is TGTGCCAGTACATTGCACAGGGGGCTGTCGGAAGCTTTCTTT. Residues: CASTLHRGLSEAFF.

This chain connects TRBV9 to TRBJ1-1, with D uncertain. The germline V gene encodes CDR1 SGDLS and CDR2 YYNGEE. Deletions cut 0 bases from V and 5 bases from J, with 14 bases between. The CDR3 is 15 amino acids. CDR3 loop: CASSVDPGAATEAFF. DNA of the CDR3: TGTGCCAGCAGCGTAGATCCGGGAGCGGCGACTGAAGCTTTCTTT. Based on the CDR3 plus reference TRBV9 and TRBJ1-1, the full variable domain is DSGVTQTPKHLITATGQRVTLRCSPRSGDLSVYWYQQSLDQGLQFLIQYYNGEERAKGNILERFSAQQFPDLHSELNLSSLELGDSALYFCASSVDPGAATEAFFGQGTRLTVV.

The chain combines TRBV6-2 or TRBV6-3 with TRBJ1-1, with 10 bases identical to TRBD1. Germline loops: CDR1 MNHEY, CDR2 SVGEGT. Germline trimming cut 0 bases from V and 3 bases from J; bases unmatched to any gene: 1. This CDR3 spans 15 amino acids. The CDR3 protein is CASSYSGQGDTEAFF. The CDR3 nucleotides read TGTGCCAGCAGTTACTCCGGACAGGGGGACACTGAAGCTTTCTTT.

The chain carries TRBV11-2 and TRBJ2-7; possible D gene TRBD2, 5 bases. Trimming took 5 bases from V and 6 from J, leaving 8 bases between them. The CDR3 covers 11 residues. CDR1 and CDR2 (germline): SGHAT, FQNNGV. As DNA, the CDR3 is TGTGCCAGCAGCCGTGAGGGCGAGCAGTACTTC. Translation: CASSREGEQYF.

The genes are TRBV12-3 or TRBV12-4 and TRBJ2-1, with a tentative D call TRBD2 (6 bases). V lost 7 bases, J lost 9 bases, and 13 bases lay in between. The CDR3 has 12 amino acids. DNA of the CDR3: TGTGCCAGCACTGGGGAGGCCGGTGAGCAGTTCTTC. This encodes CASTGEAGEQFF.

This chain links TRBV11-1 with TRBJ2-7, with D possibly TRBD2 on 5 matching bases. The CDR3 is 16 amino acids. V lost 2 bases and J 6 bases, leaving 20 bases between the germline ends. CDR1 is SGHAT and CDR2 is FQDESV in the germline V gene (reference sequence). CDR3 amino acids: CASSLLRDTAFAEQYF. The CDR3 DNA reads as TGTGCCAGCAGCTTACTCCGGGATACAGCATTCGCCGAGCAGTACTTC. The full variable domain, its missing parts supplied by reference TRBV11-1 and TRBJ2-7, is EAEVAQSPRYKITEKSQAVAFWCDPISGHATLYWYRQILGQGPELLVQFQDESVVDDSQLPKDRFSAERLKGVDSTLKIQPAELGDSAMYLCASSLLRDTAFAEQYFGPGTRLTVT.

The chain joins TRBV2 to TRBJ2-6, with a tentative D call TRBD1 (5 bases). The ends were cut back, 6 bases at V and 0 bases at J, with 9 bases in the middle. Germline-derived CDR1 and CDR2 are SNHLY and FYNNEI. This CDR3 has 15 amino acids. CDR3 bases: TGTGCCAGCAGGGAACAGGACTCTGGGGCCAACGTCCTGACTTTC. Translation: CASREQDSGANVLTF.

The V and J genes are TRBV10-3 and TRBJ1-1; TRBD1 might be the D (5 bases). Germline CDR1 ENHRY, CDR2 SYGVKD. V lost 4 bases to trimming and J lost 3 bases, with 15 bases between them. CDR3 size: 15 residues. For the CDR3, the DNA is TGTGCCATCAGTGGGGGCCCCGGCGGGGACACTGAAGCTTTCTTT. This gives the protein CAISGGPGGDTEAFF.

The chain couples TRBV4-2 to TRBJ1-1; unclear D gene. V was shortened by 4 bases and J by 4 bases, with 7 bases between the two germline ends. The germline V gene has CDR1 LGHNA and CDR2 YNFKEQ. The CDR3 totals 12 residues. CDR3 amino acids: CASSPSSTEAFF. The CDR3 nucleotides read TGTGCCAGCAGCCCCTCGAGCACTGAAGCTTTCTTT.

This rearrangement joins TRBV7-9 to TRBJ1-3; D unresolved. The CDR3 runs to 16 residues. Germline V CDR1 and CDR2: SEHNR, FQNEAQ (reference sequence). V was shortened by 5 bases and J by 0 bases, with 14 bases between the two germline ends. CDR3 in amino acids: CASSPERLYSGNTIYF. CDR3 bases: TGTGCCAGCAGCCCAGAGCGACTCTACTCTGGAAACACCATATATTTT.

The V call is TRBV12-3 or TRBV12-4, the J call TRBJ1-1, with a tentative D call TRBD1 (6 bases). This CDR3 contains 13 residues. Trimming took 3 bases from V and 4 from J, leaving 9 bases between them. The CDR3 loop reads CASSLQTGTEAFF. The CDR3 DNA reads as TGTGCCAGCAGTTTGCAGACAGGCACTGAAGCTTTCTTT.

CDR3 protein: CASKGTPNYGYTF. The CDR3 DNA reads as TGTGCCAGCAAAGGGACTCCGAACTATGGCTACACCTTC. This chain uses TRBV2 with TRBJ1-2; D is possibly TRBD1 (5 bases). V lost 7 bases and J lost 2, with 11 bases in between. The V gene's germline CDR1 is SNHLY and CDR2 FYNNEI. The CDR3 spans 13 residues.

As concerns this clone: The junction departs from the called germline gene at one end, perhaps through a read error. The V call is TRBV7-7, the J call TRBJ2-6, with D possibly being TRBD2 (6 bases). The CDR3 consists of 15 residues. Germline loops: CDR1 SSHAT, CDR2 FNYEAQ (reference sequence). The DNA for the CDR3 is TGTGCTAGCAGCCCAGGAGGGACCGGGGCCAACGTCCTGACTTTC. This translates into CASSPGGTGANVLTF.

CDR3 loop: CASSQVGGADEQYF. The DNA for the CDR3 is TGTGCCAGCAGCCAAGTAGGGGGGGCTGACGAGCAGTACTTC. The chain employs TRBV3-1 (or the pseudogene TRBV3-2) and TRBJ2-7; D is possibly TRBD2 (7 bases). Germline V gives CDR1 LGHDT, CDR2 YNNKEL (reference sequence). The CDR3 is 14 amino acids. V was cut by 1 base and J by 5 bases, with 12 bases left in between.

The chain recombines TRBV2 with TRBJ2-3; 9 bases are a match to TRBD2. CDR1 SNHLY and CDR2 FYNNEI come from the germline V gene. The V and J ends lost 7 bases and 4 bases, in that order; junction bases with no gene match: 21. This CDR3 contains 19 residues. DNA for the CDR3: TGTGCCAGCACAAGATCAGTTGGGACTAGCCATTCGAACGCAGATACGCAGTATTTT. Translating it yields CASTRSVGTSHSNADTQYF.

The J gene is TRBJ2-7, the V gene TRBV18, with a weak D call TRBD1 (5 bases). CDR1 KGHSH and CDR2 LQKENI come from the germline V gene. The ends were cut back, 3 bases at V and 0 bases at J, with 12 bases in the middle. This CDR3 spans 15 amino acids. DNA of the CDR3: TGTGCCAGCTCACCCGCCAGGGAAACCTCCTACGAGCAGTACTTC. It is translated as CASSPARETSYEQYF.